This T cell receptor beta chain was captured by sequencing in a study of identical twins (dated by TCRdb to 2016 to 2017). Concerning the study at large: To test whether fetal clonotypes persist, this study deep-sequenced TCR alpha and beta repertoires from monozygotic twins, from unrelated adults of various ages, and from cord blood. To rule out contamination, the twin experiments were replicated at different times with different library preparation protocols.

Concerning this clonotype itself: Its target antigen remains unknown. The sample holds no much larger clone one base away, and base qualities are not on file.

Summary of the overall study and its limitations: The excess sharing between twins in beta out-of-frame sequences was weaker because fewer shared sequences reduced the signal-to-noise ratio. Zero-insertion analyses could be partly confounded by invariant T cells such as MAIT and iNKT, although diverse VJ usage argued against such confounding for most clonotypes. Out-of-frame TCR alpha sequences shared between twins showed an excess of low generation-probability sequences compared with coincidental sharing between unrelated individuals. Fewer insertions were carried by abundant cord blood beta clonotypes, a similar but weaker trend appeared in young adult naive repertoires, and no such trend appeared in memory repertoires. Conclusions relied on cross-sectional statistical analysis, since the same donors could not be followed over many years. Recombination models systematically underestimated out-of-frame TCR alpha sharing in monozygotic twins but agreed with sharing between unrelated individuals.

Every donor was a healthy Caucasian. The twin cohort consisted of three pairs of female monozygotic twins, all aged roughly 18 to 29 years. Positive isolation kits from Invitrogen were used to isolate the CD4+ and CD8+ T cell populations. Libraries were made using 5' RACE. The sequencer was an Illumina HiSeq 2000. A universal primer binding site was added through template switching, and the final cDNA carried a unique molecular identifier so that TCR cDNA molecules could be counted accurately. First-strand cDNA for TCR alpha and beta chains was synthesized from specific primers in the conserved constant-segment region. Each cDNA library was double barcoded, with a SMART-Mk sample barcode plus Illumina barcodes, to control for contamination. TruSeq adapter sequences and Illumina sample barcodes were added in two successive PCR steps. Sequencing of the TCR alpha and beta cDNA libraries was done on the Illumina HiSeq platform using custom primers. The original pipeline was this. MiGEC was used to process raw reads and extract unique molecular identifiers, and MiXCR was used to find CDR3 positions. For each individual, recombination models were inferred using an EM algorithm with the repgenHMM and IGoR tools. Shared clonotype analysis was performed with the tcR package in R, normalizing sharing by the product of cloneset sizes. To study raw recombination without the effects of thymic and clonal selection, out-of-frame nonproductive sequences were analyzed. In TCRdb, the public reads were trimmed at Q25 with fastp and aligned with MiXCR, with productive beta chains retained. Rows with one shared CDR3 protein collapse into an entry with the most common genes and DNA. The V and J calls, along with clone size, are taken from TCRdb and not from the paper's own processing. The sample data list approximately 470,000 distinct CDR3 sequences, and 13% to 15% of these were observed just once. The ten largest clones represent approximately 0.52% of the sample.

Germline trimming amounts to 6 bases on V and 4 bases on J, with 7 as the count of junction bases outside the gene matches. The CDR3 runs 14 residues from the cysteine to the phenylalanine. The read is trimmed to its CDR3 DNA, 42 bases read in frame from base 1. The data were also submitted as part of a second study, on yellow fever vaccine responses in identical twins. The second study's paper adds: According to the authors, in identical twins the way T cells responded to vaccination appeared partly convergent and partly personalized. The study precisely tracked vaccine-responding T cell clones in identical twins.

The receptor chain draws on TRBV12-3 or TRBV12-4 and TRBJ2-5; the central 8 bases match TRBD1. The sequence came from a woman between 18 and 30 years old in good health. Sequencing used CD4+ T cells sorted from blood. The CDR3 protein: CASSPGGAIETQYF. The base sequence is TGTGCCAGCAGCCCAGGGGGCGCGATAGAGACCCAGTACTTC.